This paragraph reports one T cell receptor (beta chain). Its antigen is not identified. Following a roughly 11-day culture, CD4+ T cells were purified. The vaccine given was either BNT162b2 or mRNA-1273, in two doses. Only in-frame clones appear in the TCRdb table, and some are missing; sequencing was by immunoSEQ multiplex PCR. The sample carries some 66,000 clones, roughly four fifths recorded once. The data derive from a study of vaccination effects on CD4 cells after COVID-19. The CDR3 loop spans 12 amino acids. Germline V gives CDR1 SNHLY, CDR2 FYNNEI. V lost 10 bases and J 0 bases, leaving 7 bases between the germline ends.

The sequence derives from a human donor who received a COVID-19 vaccine. The gene calls are TRBV2 and TRBJ1-3; perhaps TRBD1 as D (5 bases). Source: CD4+ T cells from PBMCs cultured without peptide, taken after COVID-19 vaccination. CDR3 in amino acids: CATGDSGNTIYF. DNA for the CDR3: TGTGCCACGGGGGACTCTGGAAACACCATATATTTT.